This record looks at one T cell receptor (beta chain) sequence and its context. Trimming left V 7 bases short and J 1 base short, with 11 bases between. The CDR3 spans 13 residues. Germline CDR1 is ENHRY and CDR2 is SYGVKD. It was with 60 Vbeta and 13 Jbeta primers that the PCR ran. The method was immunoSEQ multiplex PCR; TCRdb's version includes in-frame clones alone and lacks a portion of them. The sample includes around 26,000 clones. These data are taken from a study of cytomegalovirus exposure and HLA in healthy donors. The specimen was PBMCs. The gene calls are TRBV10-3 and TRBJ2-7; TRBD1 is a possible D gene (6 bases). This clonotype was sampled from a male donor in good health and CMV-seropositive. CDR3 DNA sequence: TGTGCCATCATGGACAGTAGATCCTACGAGCAGTACTTC. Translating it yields CAIMDSRSYEQYF.